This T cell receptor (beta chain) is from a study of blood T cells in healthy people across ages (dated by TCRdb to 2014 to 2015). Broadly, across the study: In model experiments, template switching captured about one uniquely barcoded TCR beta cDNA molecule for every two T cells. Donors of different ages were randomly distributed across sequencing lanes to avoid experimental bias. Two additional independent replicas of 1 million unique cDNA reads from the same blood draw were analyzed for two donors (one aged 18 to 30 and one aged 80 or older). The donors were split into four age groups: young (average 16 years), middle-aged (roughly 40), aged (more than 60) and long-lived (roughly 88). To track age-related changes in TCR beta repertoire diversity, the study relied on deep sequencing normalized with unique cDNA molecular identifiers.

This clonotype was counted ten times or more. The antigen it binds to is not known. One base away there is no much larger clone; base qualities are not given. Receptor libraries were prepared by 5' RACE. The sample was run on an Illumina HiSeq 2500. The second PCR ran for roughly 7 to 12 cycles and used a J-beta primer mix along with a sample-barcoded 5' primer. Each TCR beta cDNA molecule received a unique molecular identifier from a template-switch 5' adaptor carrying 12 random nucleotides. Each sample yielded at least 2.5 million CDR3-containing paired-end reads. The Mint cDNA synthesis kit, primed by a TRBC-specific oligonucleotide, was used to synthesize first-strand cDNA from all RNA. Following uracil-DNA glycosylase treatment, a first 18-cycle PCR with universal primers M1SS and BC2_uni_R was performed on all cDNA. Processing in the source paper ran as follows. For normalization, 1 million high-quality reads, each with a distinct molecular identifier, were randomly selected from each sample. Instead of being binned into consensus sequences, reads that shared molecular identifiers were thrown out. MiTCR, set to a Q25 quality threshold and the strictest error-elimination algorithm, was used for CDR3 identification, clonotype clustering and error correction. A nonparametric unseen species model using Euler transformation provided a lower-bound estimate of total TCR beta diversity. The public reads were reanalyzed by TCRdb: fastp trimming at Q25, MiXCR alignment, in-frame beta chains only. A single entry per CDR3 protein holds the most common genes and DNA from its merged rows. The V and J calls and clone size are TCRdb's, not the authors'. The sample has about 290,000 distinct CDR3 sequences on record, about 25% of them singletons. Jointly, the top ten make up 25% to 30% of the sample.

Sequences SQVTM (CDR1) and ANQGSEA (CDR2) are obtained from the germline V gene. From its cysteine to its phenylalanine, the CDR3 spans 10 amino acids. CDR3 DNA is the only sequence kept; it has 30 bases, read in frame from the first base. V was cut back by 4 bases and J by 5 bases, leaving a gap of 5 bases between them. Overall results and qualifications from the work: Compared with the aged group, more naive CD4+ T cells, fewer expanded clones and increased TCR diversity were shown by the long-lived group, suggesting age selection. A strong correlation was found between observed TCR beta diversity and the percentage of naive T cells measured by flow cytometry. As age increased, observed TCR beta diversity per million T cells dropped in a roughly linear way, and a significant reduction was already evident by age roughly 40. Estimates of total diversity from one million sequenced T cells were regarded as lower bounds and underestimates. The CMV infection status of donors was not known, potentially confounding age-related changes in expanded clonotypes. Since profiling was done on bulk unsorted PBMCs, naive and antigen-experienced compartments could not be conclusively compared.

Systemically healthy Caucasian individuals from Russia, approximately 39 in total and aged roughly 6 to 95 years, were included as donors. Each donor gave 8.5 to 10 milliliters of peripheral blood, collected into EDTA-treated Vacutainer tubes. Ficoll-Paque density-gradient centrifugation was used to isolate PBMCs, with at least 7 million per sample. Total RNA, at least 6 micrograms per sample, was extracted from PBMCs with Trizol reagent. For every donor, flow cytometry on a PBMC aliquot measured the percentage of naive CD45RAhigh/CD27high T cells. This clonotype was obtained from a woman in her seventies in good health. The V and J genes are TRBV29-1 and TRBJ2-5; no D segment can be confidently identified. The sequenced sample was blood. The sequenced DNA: TGCAGCGTTGCGGGCGAGACCCAGTACTTC. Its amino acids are CSVAGETQYF.